This TCR beta chain derives from a study of T cells in Graves' hyperthyroidism and ophthalmopathy. V was trimmed by 1 base and J by 1 base, leaving 9 bases between them. Germline V lookup: CDR1 SGHTA, CDR2 FQGNSA. The CDR3 extends over 15 amino acids. Uncontrolled infection, other autoimmune disease, pregnancy or lactation led to exclusion. The CDR3 regions of TCR beta were amplified from RNA transcripts. RT-PCR in the first round (using the HTBI primer set) targeted the TCR CDR3. TCRdb reprocessed the multiplex PCR reads with MiXCR, giving one entry per CDR3 protein. The sample consists of 350,000 to 400,000 distinct CDR3 sequences, around 14% of them appearing once. At least ten counts were recorded for this clonotype.

The chain links TRBV7-2 to TRBJ2-3; possibly TRBD2 for D (6 bases). The receptor was isolated from a woman aged 25 to 39 with Graves' hyperthyroidism. The specimen was blood. The CDR3 DNA reads as TGTGCCAGCAGCTTAGTGGCTAGCGGCACAGATACGCAGTATTTT. Its translation is CASSLVASGTDTQYF. Variable domain in full (rest from reference TRBV7-2 and TRBJ2-3): GAGVSQSPSNKVTEKGKDVELRCDPISGHTALYWYRQSLGQGLEFLIYFQGNSAPDKSGLPSDRFSAERTGGSVSTLTIQRTQQEDSAVYLCASSLVASGTDTQYFGPGTRLTVL.